This T cell receptor beta chain comes out of a study of memory CD4+ T cells and cytomegalovirus serostatus. Study information: Of the healthy Belgian adults, 9 were CMV seropositive and fewer than 30 seronegative.

As to this clone: Its target is unknown.

Study-level points and caveats: The CMV-associated TCR signature appears largely within the CD4+ memory repertoire. Each of 60 to 80 CMV-associated TCRbeta sequences occurred in one to five individuals.

The sort gate was single viable CD3+CD4+CD8-CD45RO+ cells for memory CD4+ T cells. V was clipped by 3 bases and J by 0 bases, with 19 bases between them. The CDR3 consists of 18 residues. The V gene's germline CDR1 is SGDLS and CDR2 YYNGEE. Assay: immunoSEQ multiplex PCR; the TCRdb copy retains only in-frame clones and omits some. The sample has more than 55,000 clones; approximately 78% are singletons. This TCR came from an adult in good health and CMV-seronegative. The V gene is TRBV9, the J gene TRBJ1-3; D may be TRBD1 (5 bases). Specimen: memory CD4+ T cells from blood. The DNA for the CDR3 is TGTGCCAGCAGCGCTCGTGGTAAGGGGTCCACCTCTGGAAACACCATATATTTT. It codes for CASSARGKGSTSGNTIYF.